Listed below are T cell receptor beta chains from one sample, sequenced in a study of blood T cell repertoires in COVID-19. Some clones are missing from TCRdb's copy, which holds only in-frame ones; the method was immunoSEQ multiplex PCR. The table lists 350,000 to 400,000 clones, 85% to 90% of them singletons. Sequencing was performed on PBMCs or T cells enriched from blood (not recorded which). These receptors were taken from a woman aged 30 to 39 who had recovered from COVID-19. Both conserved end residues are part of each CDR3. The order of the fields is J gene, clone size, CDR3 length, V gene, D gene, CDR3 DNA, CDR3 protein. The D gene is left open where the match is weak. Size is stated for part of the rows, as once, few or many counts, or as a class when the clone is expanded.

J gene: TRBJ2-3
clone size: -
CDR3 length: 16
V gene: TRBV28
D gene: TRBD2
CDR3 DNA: TGTGCCAGCAGTCCCCAAGCGGGGGGCCCTTTAGATACGCAGTATTTT
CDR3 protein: CASSPQAGGPLDTQYF

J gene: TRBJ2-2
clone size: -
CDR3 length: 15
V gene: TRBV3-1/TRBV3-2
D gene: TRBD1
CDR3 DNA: TGTGCCAGCAGCGTAGACAGGGTGAACACCGGGGAGCTGTTTTTT
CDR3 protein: CASSVDRVNTGELFF

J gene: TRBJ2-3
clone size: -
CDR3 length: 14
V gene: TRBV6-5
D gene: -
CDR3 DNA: TGTGCCAGCAGGCCATCGGACAAGGGAGATACGCAGTATTTT
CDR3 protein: CASRPSDKGDTQYF

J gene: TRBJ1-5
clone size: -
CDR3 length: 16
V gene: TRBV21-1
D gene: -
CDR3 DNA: TGTGCCAGCAGCAAACTCCCCCTAGAAAACACTCAGCCCCAGCATTTT
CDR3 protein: CASSKLPLENTQPQHF

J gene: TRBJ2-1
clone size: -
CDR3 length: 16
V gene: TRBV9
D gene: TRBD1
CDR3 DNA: TGTGCCAGCAGCGTATCGGCACAGGGGGCATTAGGTGAGCAGTTCTTC
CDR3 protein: CASSVSAQGALGEQFF

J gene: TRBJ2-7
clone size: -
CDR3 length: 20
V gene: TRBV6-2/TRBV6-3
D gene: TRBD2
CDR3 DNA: TGTGCCAGCAGTTTCCTTTTTAGGCAGAGCGGGGTCCCGGGAGTGTACGAGCAGTACTTC
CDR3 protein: CASSFLFRQSGVPGVYEQYF

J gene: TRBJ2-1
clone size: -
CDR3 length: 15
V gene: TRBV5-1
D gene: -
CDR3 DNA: TGCGCCAGCAGCTTGGGAACGGCGGCAGATAATGAGCAGTTCTTC
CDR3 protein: CASSLGTAADNEQFF

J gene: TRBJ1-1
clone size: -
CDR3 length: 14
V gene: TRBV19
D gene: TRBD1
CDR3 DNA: TGTGCCAGTAGTACCGACAGGGGGAACACTGAAGCTTTCTTT
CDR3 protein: CASSTDRGNTEAFF

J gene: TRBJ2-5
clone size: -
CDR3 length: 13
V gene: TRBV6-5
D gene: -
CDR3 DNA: TGTGCCAGCAATAGGGGAAGGGGAGAGACCCAGTACTTC
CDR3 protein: CASNRGRGETQYF

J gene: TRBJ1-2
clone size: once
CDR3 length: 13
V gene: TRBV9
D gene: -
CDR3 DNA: TGTGCCAGCAGCGCCTTCGAGGGTTATGGCTACACCTTC
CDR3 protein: CASSAFEGYGYTF

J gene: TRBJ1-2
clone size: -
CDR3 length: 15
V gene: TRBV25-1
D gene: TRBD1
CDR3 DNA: TGTGCCAGCAGAAGACAGGGGGTCACTAACTATGGCTACACCTTC
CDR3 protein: CASRRQGVTNYGYTF

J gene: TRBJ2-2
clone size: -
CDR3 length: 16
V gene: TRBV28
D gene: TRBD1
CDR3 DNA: TGTGCCAGCAGTCCCTACAGGGGGATGAACACCGGGGAGCTGTTTTTT
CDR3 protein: CASSPYRGMNTGELFF

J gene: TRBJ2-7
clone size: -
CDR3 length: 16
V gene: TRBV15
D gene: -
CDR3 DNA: TGTGCCACCAGCAGAGAATACGGGGTAGTGTCCTACGAGCAGTACTTC
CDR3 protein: CATSREYGVVSYEQYF

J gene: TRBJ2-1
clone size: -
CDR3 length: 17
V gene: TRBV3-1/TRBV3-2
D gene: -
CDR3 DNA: TGTGCCAGCAGCCGAGGGGGAGCGGTCAGCTCCTACAATGAGCAGTTCTTC
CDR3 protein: CASSRGGAVSSYNEQFF

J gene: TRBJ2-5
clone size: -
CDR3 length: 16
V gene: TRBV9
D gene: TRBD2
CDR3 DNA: TGTGCCAGCAGCGTAGCTCTAGCGGGGGCCTCAGAGACCCAGTACTTC
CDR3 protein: CASSVALAGASETQYF

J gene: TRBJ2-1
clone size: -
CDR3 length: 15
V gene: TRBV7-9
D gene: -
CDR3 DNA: TGTGCCAGCAGCTTACGGAGAATAGAACAGGATGAGCAGTTCTTC
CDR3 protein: CASSLRRIEQDEQFF

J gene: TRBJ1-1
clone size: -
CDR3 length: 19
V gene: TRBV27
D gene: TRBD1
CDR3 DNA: TGTGCCAGCAGTATTAAAGCCGGGACAGGGAGTCCTATGAACACTGAAGCTTTCTTT
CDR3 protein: CASSIKAGTGSPMNTEAFF

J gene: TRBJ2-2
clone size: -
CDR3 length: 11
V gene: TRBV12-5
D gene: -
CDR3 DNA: TGTGCTAGTGGTTCCCCGTGGCCCTTGTTTTTT
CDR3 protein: CASGSPWPLFF

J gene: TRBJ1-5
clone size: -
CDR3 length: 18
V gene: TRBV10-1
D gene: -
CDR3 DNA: TGCGCCAGCAGCGTCCCAAGACAAGAGTTTTATAGCAATCAGCCCCAGCATTTT
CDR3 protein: CASSVPRQEFYSNQPQHF

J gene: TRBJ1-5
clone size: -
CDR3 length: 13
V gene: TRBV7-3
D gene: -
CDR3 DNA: TGTGCCAGCAGCCAGGGAGGGGATCAGCCCCAGCATTTT
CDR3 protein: CASSQGGDQPQHF

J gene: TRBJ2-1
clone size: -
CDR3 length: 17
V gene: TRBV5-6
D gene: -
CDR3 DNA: TGTGCCAGCAGCAGGGGAAGGGATCCACTGTCCTACAATGAGCAGTTCTTC
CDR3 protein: CASSRGRDPLSYNEQFF

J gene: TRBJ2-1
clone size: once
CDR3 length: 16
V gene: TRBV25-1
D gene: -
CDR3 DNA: TGTGCCAGCAGCCCTAAGGGAGAGGCCCGTGAAAGTGAGCAGTTCTTC
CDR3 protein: CASSPKGEARESEQFF

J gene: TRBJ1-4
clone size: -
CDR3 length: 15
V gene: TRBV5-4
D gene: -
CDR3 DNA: TGTGCCAGCAGCTTGGCCGGGGGTTGGAGTGAAAAACTGTTTTTT
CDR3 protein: CASSLAGGWSEKLFF

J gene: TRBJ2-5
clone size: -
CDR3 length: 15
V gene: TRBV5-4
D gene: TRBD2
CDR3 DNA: TGTGCCAGCAGCTTTAGGGGACTAGCAGAAGAGACCCAGTACTTC
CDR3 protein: CASSFRGLAEETQYF

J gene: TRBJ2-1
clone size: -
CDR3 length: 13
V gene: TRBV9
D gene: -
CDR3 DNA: TGTGCCAGCAGCGTAGATACGGGTTATGAGCAGTTCTTC
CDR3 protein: CASSVDTGYEQFF

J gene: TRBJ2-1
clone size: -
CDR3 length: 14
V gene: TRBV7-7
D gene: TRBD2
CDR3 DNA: TGTGCCAGCAGCCGACTAGCGGGAAACAATGAGCAGTTCTTC
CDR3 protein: CASSRLAGNNEQFF